This TCR beta chain stems from a study of blood T cell repertoires in COVID-19. Across the whole study: Acute and convalescent COVID-19 specimens originated in the United States, Italy and Spain. PBMCs, B-cell-depleted T cells, or T cells provided the cDNA or gDNA that made up the material.

Data came from immunoSEQ multiplex PCR; TCRdb stores just in-frame clones and leaves some out. Here the sample spans about 250,000 clones, roughly 80% being singletons. V shed 6 bases and J 3 bases; nucleotides not matched to a gene: 8. This CDR3 has 16 amino acids. The germline gives CDR1 SEHNR, CDR2 FQNEAQ (reference sequence). Material: peripheral blood. This rearrangement joins TRBV7-9 to TRBJ2-1; 10 bases are a match to TRBD1. This TCR was recovered from a man aged 45-65 years with active or convalescent COVID-19. DNA for the CDR3: TGTGCCAGCAGTCCTCCCGGGACAGGGGTCTACAATGAGCAGTTCTTC. Translation: CASSPPGTGVYNEQFF.